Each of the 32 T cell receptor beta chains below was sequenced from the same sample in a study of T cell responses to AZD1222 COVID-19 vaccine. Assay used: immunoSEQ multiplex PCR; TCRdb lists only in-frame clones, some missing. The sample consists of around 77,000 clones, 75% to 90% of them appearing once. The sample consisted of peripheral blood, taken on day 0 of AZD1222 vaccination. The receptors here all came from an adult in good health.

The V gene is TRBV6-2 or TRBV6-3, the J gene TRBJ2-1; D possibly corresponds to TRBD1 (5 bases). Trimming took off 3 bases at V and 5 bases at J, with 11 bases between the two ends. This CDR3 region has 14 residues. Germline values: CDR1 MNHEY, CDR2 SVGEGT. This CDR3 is CASSYAGKDNEQFF. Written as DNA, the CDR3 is TGTGCCAGCAGTTATGCAGGGAAGGACAATGAGCAGTTCTTC.

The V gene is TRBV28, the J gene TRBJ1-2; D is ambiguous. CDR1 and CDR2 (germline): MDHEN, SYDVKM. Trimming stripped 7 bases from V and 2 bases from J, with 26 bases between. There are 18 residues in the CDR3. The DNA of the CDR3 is TGTGCCAGCACTTCTCATTCCCCGGGGAACCTTCAAAACTATGGCTACACCTTC. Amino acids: CASTSHSPGNLQNYGYTF.

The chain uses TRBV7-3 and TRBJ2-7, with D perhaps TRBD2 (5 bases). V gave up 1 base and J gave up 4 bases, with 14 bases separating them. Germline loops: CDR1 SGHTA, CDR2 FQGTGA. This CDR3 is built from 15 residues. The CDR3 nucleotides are TGTGCCAGCAGCTTAAAGGTCGCTAGCCCGTACGAGCAGTACTTC. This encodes CASSLKVASPYEQYF.

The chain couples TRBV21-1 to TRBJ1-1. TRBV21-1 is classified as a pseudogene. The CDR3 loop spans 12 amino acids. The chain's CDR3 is CASSETPIEAFF. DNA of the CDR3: TGTGCCAGCAGCGAAACCCCAATTGAAGCTTTCTTT.

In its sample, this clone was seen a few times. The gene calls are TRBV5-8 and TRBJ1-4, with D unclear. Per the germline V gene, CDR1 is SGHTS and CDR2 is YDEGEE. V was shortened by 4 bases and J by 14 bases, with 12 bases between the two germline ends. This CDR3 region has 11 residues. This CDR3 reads CASSPRMGLFF. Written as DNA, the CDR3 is TGTGCCAGCAGCCCCCGGATGGGGCTGTTTTTT.

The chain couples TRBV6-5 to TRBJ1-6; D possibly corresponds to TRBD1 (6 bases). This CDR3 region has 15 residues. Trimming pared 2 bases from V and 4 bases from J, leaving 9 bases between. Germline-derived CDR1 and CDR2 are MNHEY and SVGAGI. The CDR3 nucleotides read TGTGCCAGCAGTTACGATGGACAGTATAATTCACCCCTCCACTTT. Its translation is CASSYDGQYNSPLHF.

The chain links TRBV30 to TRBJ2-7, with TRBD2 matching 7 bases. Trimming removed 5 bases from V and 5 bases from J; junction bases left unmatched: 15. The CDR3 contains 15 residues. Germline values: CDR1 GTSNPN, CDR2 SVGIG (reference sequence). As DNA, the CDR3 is TGTGCCTGGGCCCCCCTACCCGGCGGGAGTCACGAGCAGTACTTC. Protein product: CAWAPLPGGSHEQYF.

As DNA, the CDR3 is TGTGCCAGCAGCTCCACAGTACCCGAGCAGTTCTTC. This gives the protein CASSSTVPEQFF. The chain employs TRBV7-6 and TRBJ2-1; the D is unclear. The CDR3 totals 12 residues. V was cut by 4 bases and J by 10 bases, with 11 bases left in between. Germline loops: CDR1 SGHVS, CDR2 FNYEAQ.

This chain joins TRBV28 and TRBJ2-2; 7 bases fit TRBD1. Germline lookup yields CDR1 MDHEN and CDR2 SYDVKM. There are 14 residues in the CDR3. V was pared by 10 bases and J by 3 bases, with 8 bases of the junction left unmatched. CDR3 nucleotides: TGTGCCACCTTTGGACAGGTCGACACCGGGGAGCTGTTTTTT. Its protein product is CATFGQVDTGELFF.

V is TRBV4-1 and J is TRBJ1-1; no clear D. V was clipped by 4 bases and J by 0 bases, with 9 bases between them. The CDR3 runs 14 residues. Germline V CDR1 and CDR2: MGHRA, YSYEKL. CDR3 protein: CASSLSQMNTEAFF. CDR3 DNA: TGCGCCAGCAGCCTAAGCCAGATGAACACTGAAGCTTTCTTT.

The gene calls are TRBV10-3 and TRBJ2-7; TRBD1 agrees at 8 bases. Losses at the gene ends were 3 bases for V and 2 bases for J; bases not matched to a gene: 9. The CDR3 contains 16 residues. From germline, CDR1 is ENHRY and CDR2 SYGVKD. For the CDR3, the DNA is TGTGCCATCAGTGACTCTATGGACAGGGAAGCCTACGAGCAGTACTTC. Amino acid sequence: CAISDSMDREAYEQYF.

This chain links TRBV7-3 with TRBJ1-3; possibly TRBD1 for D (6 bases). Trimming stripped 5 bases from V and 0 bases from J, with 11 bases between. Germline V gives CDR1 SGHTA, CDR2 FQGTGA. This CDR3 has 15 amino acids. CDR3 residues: CASSRDNFSGNTIYF. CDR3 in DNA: TGTGCCAGCAGCCGGGACAATTTCTCTGGAAACACCATATATTTT.

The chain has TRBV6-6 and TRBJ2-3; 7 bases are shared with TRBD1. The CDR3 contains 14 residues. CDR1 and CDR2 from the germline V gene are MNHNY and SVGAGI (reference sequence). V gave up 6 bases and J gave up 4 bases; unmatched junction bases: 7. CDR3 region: CASRTTGLADTQYF. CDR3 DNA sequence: TGTGCCAGCAGGACGACAGGGTTGGCAGATACGCAGTATTTT.

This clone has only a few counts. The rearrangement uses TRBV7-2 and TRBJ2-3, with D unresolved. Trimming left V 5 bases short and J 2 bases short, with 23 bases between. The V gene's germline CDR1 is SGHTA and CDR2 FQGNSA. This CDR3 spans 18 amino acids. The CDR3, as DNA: TGTGCCAGCAGCGTACTCCCGTTGGTGGGGTTGGCCACAGATACGCAGTATTTT. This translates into CASSVLPLVGLATDTQYF. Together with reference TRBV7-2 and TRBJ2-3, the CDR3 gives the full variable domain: GAGVSQSPSNKVTEKGKDVELRCDPISGHTALYWYRQSLGQGLEFLIYFQGNSAPDKSGLPSDRFSAERTGGSVSTLTIQRTQQEDSAVYLCASSVLPLVGLATDTQYFGPGTRLTVL.

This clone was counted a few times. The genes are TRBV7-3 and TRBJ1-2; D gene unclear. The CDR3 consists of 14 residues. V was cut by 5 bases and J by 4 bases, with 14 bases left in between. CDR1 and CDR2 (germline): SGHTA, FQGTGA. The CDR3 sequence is CASSPSGRSYGYTF. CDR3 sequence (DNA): TGTGCCAGCAGCCCCTCGGGGAGGAGCTATGGCTACACCTTC.

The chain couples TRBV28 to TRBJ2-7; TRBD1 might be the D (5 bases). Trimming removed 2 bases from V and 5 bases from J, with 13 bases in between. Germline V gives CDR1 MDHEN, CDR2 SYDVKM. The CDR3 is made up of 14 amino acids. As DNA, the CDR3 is TGTGCCAGCAGTTTACCAGGGCGTCGCGACGAGCAGTACTTC. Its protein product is CASSLPGRRDEQYF.

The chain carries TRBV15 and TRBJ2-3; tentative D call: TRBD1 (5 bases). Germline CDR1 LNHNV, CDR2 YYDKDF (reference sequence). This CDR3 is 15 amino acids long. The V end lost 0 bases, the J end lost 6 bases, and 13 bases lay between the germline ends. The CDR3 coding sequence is TGTGCCACCAGCAGAGAGCCCCCCAGGGATGATACGCAGTATTTT. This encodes CATSREPPRDDTQYF.

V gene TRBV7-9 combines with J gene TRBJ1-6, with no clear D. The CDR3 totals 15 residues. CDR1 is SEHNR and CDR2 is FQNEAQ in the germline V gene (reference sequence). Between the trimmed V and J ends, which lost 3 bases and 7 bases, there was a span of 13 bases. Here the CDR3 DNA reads TGTGCCAGCAGCTTGGTCGGCTTCGAGAATTCACCCCTCCACTTT. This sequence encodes CASSLVGFENSPLHF.

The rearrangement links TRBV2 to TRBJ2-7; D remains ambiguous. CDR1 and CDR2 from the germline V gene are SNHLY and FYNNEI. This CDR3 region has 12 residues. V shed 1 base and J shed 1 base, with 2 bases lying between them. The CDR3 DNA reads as TGTGCCAGCAGTGAAGTGTCCTACGAGCAGTACTTC. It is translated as CASSEVSYEQYF.

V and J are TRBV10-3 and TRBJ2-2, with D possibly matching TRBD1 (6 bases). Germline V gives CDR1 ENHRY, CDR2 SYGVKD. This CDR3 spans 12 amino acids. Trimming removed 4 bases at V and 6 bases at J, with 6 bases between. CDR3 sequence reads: CAISGQAGELFF. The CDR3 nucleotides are TGTGCCATCAGTGGACAGGCCGGGGAGCTGTTTTTT.

In DNA, the CDR3 is TGTGCCAGTAGTATAGATCGGCCTAGCGGGGCTAGCACAGATACGCAGTATTTT. This translates into CASSIDRPSGASTDTQYF. The chain uses TRBV19 and TRBJ2-3; 9 nucleotides line up with TRBD2. The CDR3 totals 18 residues. J lost 0 bases, V lost 0 bases, and 7 bases had no gene match. Germline CDR1 LNHDA, CDR2 SQIVND (reference sequence).

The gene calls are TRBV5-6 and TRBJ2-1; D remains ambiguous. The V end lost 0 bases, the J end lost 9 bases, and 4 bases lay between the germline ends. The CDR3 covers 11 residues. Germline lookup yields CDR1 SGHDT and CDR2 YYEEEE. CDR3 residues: CASSLEGEQFF. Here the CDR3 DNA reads TGTGCCAGCAGCTTGGAGGGTGAGCAGTTCTTC.

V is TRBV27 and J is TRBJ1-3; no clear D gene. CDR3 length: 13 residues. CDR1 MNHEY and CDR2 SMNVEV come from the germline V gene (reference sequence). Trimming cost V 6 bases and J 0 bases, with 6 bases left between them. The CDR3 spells CASRTFSGNTIYF. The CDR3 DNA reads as TGTGCCAGCAGGACCTTCTCTGGAAACACCATATATTTT.

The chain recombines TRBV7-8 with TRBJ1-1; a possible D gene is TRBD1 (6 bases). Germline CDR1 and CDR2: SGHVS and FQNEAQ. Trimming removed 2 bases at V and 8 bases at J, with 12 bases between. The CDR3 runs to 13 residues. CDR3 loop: CASSLITGLEAFF. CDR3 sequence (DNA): TGTGCCAGCAGCTTAATAACAGGGTTGGAAGCTTTCTTT.

The CDR3 DNA is TGTGCCAGCAGCGTCTCCAGGACAGCGAACACCGGGGAGCTGTTTTTT. This sequence encodes CASSVSRTANTGELFF. This chain connects TRBV9 to TRBJ2-2; weak D call: TRBD1 (6 bases). This CDR3 spans 16 amino acids. With 2 bases removed from V and 0 bases from J, the gap between germline ends came to 11 bases. Germline V gene lookup returns CDR1 SGDLS and CDR2 YYNGEE.

The DNA of the CDR3 is TGTGCCAGCAGCTTTGAGACAAGTTCACCCCTCCACTTT. It specifies CASSFETSSPLHF. V is TRBV7-2 and J is TRBJ1-6; unclear D gene. Germline CDR1 SGHTA, CDR2 FQGNSA. The V end lost 3 bases, the J end lost 9 bases, and 9 bases lay between the germline ends. This CDR3 is built from 13 residues. The whole variable domain, filled in from reference TRBV7-2 and TRBJ1-6, reads GAGVSQSPSNKVTEKGKDVELRCDPISGHTALYWYRQSLGQGLEFLIYFQGNSAPDKSGLPSDRFSAERTGGSVSTLTIQRTQQEDSAVYLCASSFETSSPLHFGNGTRLTVT.

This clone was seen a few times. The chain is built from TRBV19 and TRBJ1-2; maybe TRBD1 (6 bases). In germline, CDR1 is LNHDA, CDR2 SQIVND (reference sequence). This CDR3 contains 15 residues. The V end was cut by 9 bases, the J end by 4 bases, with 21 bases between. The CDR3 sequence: CASRDTVGDLYGYTF. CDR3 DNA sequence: TGTGCCAGCCGGGACACCGTAGGGGACCTCTATGGCTACACCTTC.

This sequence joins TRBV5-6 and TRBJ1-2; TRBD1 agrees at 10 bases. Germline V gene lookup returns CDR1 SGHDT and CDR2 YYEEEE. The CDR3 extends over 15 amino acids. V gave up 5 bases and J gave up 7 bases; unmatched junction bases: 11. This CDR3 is CASRADRGLGPGYTF. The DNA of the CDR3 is TGTGCCAGCAGGGCCGACAGGGGGCTAGGTCCTGGCTACACCTTC.

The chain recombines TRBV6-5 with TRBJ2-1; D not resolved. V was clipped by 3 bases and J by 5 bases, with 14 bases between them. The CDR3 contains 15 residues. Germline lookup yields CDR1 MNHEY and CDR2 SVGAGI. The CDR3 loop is CASSYSGLSNNEQFF. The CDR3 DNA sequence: TGTGCCAGCAGTTATTCGGGCCTCTCTAACAATGAGCAGTTCTTC.

CDR3: CASSNPGREQFF. CDR3 DNA: TGTGCCAGCTCTAACCCGGGCAGGGAGCAGTTCTTC. The V and J genes are TRBV28 and TRBJ2-1; unclear D gene. The germline CDR1 and CDR2 sequences are MDHEN and SYDVKM. Trimming left V 8 bases short and J 10 bases short, with 15 bases between. This CDR3 region has 12 residues.

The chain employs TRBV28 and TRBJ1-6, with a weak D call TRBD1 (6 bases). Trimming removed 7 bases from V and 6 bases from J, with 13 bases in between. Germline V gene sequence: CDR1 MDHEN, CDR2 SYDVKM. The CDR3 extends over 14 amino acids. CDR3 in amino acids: CASIIGGLNSPLHF. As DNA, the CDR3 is TGTGCCAGCATTATAGGGGGGCTTAATTCACCCCTCCACTTT.

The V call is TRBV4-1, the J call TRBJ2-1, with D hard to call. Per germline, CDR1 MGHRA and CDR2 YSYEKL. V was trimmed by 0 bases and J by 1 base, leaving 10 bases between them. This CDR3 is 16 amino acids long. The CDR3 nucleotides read TGCGCCAGCAGCCAAGATCTTGCGGATTCCTACAATGAGCAGTTCTTC. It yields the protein CASSQDLADSYNEQFF.